This TCR beta chain is drawn from a study of prognosis after radiotherapy for stage I lung cancer. Study summary: The study enrolled patients with stage I non-small cell lung cancer between early 2018 and early 2019.

After removal of 4 bases from V and 3 bases from J, the junction contained 5 bases not matched to a gene. The germline V gene encodes CDR1 SGHRS and CDR2 YFSETQ. The CDR3 is made up of 16 amino acids. TCR beta CDR3 amplification from genomic DNA was performed by two-round multiplex PCR. The use of primers specific to each TRBV and TRBJ gene characterized first-round PCR. One entry per CDR3 protein results from TCRdb running MiXCR on the multiplex PCR reads. The sample shows some 30,000 distinct CDR3 sequences, around 48% of them seen only once. Specimen: PBMCs, collected before or after stereotactic body radiation therapy (not recorded which). This chain joins TRBV5-1 and TRBJ2-2; TRBD2 matches 11 bases. The receptor comes from a donor aged 50 or older with non-small cell lung cancer. This CDR3 is CASSSSGRADTGELFF. The CDR3 coding sequence is TGCGCCAGCAGCAGTAGCGGGAGGGCCGACACCGGGGAGCTGTTTTTT.